This TCR beta chain was sequenced in a study of shared clonotypes between healthy human individuals. Whole-study findings and limits: Represented genetic and exposure-history diversity was restricted by having few donors. Sampling involved blood alone; tissue repertoires likely differ.

As to this clone: Its antigen is unidentified.

The germline gives CDR1 MGHDK, CDR2 SYGVNS. Trimming cost V 1 base and J 5 bases, with 11 bases left between them. The length of the CDR3 is 15 residues. Sequenced by immunoSEQ multiplex PCR; TCRdb stores in-frame clones only, minus some. The sample has approximately 2.5 million clones, around 90% seen once; the top ten hold around 0.14%. This receptor was identified in a man younger than 35 in good health. This chain links TRBV25-1 with TRBJ2-2; tentative D call: TRBD1 (6 bases). Sequenced input: naive CD4+ T cells sorted from blood. Subset given: CD45RA+ positively selected. The CDR3 region is CASSESGHLTGELFF. CDR3 DNA: TGTGCCAGCAGTGAATCGGGACACCTGACCGGGGAGCTGTTTTTT.